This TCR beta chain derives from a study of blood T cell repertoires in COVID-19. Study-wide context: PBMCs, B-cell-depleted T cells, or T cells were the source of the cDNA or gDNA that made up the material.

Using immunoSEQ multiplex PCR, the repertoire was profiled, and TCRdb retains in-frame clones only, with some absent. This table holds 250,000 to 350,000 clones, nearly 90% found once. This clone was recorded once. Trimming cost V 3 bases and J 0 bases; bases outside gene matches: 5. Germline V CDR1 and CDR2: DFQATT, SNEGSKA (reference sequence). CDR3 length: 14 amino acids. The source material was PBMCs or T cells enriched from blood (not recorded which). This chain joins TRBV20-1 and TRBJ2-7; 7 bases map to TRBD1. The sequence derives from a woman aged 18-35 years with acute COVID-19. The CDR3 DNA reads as TGCAGTGCTAGTAAACGGGACAGCTCCTACGAGCAGTACTTC. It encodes CSASKRDSSYEQYF.